This note documents a single T cell receptor (beta chain) sequence. Clones were sequenced by immunoSEQ multiplex PCR, and TCRdb holds only the in-frame ones, with some missing. Of under 75,000 clones in the sample, roughly 85% were seen once. The V gene's germline CDR1 is SGHNT and CDR2 YYREEE (reference sequence). The CDR3 spans 15 residues. Trimming took 0 bases from V and 6 from J, leaving 13 bases between them. The data stem from a study of control samples from healthy donors and cancer patients. Sequencing was done on a sample of blood. The TCR comes from a man aged 35-49 years in good health. The J gene is TRBJ2-1, the V gene TRBV5-4; the D gene is possibly TRBD2 (6 bases). The CDR3 reads CASSLVRSGLNEQFF. As DNA, the CDR3 is TGTGCCAGCAGCTTGGTTCGGTCGGGACTCAATGAGCAGTTCTTC.